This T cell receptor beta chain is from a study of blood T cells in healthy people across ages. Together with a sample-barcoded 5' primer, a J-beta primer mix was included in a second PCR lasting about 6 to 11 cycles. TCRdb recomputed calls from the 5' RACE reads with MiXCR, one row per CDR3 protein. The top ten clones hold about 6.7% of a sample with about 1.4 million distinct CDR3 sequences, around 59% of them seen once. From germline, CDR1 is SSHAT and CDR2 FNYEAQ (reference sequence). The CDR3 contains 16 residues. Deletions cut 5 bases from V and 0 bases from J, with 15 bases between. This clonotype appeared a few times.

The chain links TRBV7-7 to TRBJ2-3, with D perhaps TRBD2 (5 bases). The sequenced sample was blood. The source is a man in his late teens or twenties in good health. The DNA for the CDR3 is TGTGCCAGCAGCCCGCTAGCCACCGGTAGCACAGATACGCAGTATTTT. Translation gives CASSPLATGSTDTQYF.